The 20 T cell receptor beta chains listed next were all sequenced from one sample in a study of T-cell reconstitution after alpha-beta-depleted transplantation in children. Preparation of the TCRbeta library involved a method that used unique molecular identifiers. In TCRdb, the PCR reads were re-called with MiXCR into one record per CDR3 protein. The data contain 600,000 or so distinct CDR3 sequences, under 25% of them singletons. The source material was PBMCs, mostly from graft donor cells, sampled 360 days after TCRalphabeta/CD19-depleted stem cell transplant. These receptors all come from a boy in the first two years of life who had a stem cell transplant for acute myeloid leukemia, so the T cells may come from the graft donor.

This clonotype appeared a single time. V usage is TRBV4-3 and J usage is TRBJ2-2; 7 positions agree with TRBD1. The germline V gene encodes CDR1 LGHNA and CDR2 YSLEER. J gave up 5 bases and V 5 bases, and 14 bases lay outside the gene matches. There are 17 residues in the CDR3. CDR3 DNA sequence: TGCGCCAGCAGCTTGGGACAGAGGGGGACGAGTACCGGGGAGCTGTTTTTT. It yields the protein CASSLGQRGTSTGELFF.

The chain employs TRBV20-1 and TRBJ1-3; D is ambiguous. CDR3 length equals 13 residues. CDR1 DFQATT and CDR2 SNEGSKA come from the germline V gene (reference sequence). Between the trimmed V and J ends, which lost 2 bases and 3 bases, there was a span of 8 bases. The CDR3 protein is CSARWGLGNTIYF. DNA of the CDR3: TGCAGTGCTAGATGGGGTCTTGGAAACACCATATATTTT.

The chain is built from TRBV7-2 and TRBJ1-1; D gene uncertain. CDR1 and CDR2 from the germline V gene are SGHTA and FQGNSA. V was clipped by 1 base and J by 3 bases, with 9 bases between them. The CDR3 spans 14 residues. This chain's CDR3 is CASSLVTRDTEAFF. The CDR3 region has the DNA TGTGCCAGCAGCTTAGTTACTAGGGACACTGAAGCTTTCTTT.

This clonotype was picked up many times. The chain combines TRBV3-1 with TRBJ2-1, with D unclear. Germline-derived CDR1 and CDR2 are LGHDT and YNNKEL (reference sequence). Trimming cost V 4 bases and J 6 bases, with 4 bases left between them. This CDR3 is built from 11 residues. CDR3 sequence: CASSRTNEQFF. The CDR3 DNA sequence: TGTGCCAGCAGCCGAACCAATGAGCAGTTCTTC.

V gene TRBV7-9 combines with J gene TRBJ2-7, with TRBD1 identical over 8 bases. The trim removed 4 bases at V and 7 bases at J, leaving 9 bases unmatched. This CDR3 has 14 residues. CDR1 and CDR2 (germline): SEHNR, FQNEAQ (reference sequence). CDR3 residues: CASSSPGQAKEQYF. The CDR3 nucleotides are TGTGCCAGCAGCTCGCCGGGACAGGCGAAAGAGCAGTACTTC.

This clonotype has more than one count but fewer than ten. The chain joins TRBV7-8 to TRBJ2-7; D is unresolved. The CDR3 has 15 amino acids. V lost 2 bases, J lost 0 bases, and 11 bases lay in between. Germline CDR1 is SGHVS and CDR2 is FQNEAQ. This CDR3 reads CASSLLAASSYEQYV. The CDR3 nucleotides read TGTGCCAGCAGCTTATTGGCGGCATCCTCCTACGAGCAGTACGTC.

There are many counts of this clonotype. The V call is TRBV6-5, the J call TRBJ2-1; the match to TRBD1 covers 11 bases. Per germline, CDR1 MNHEY and CDR2 SVGAGI. CDR3 length: 14 residues. J gave up 6 bases and V 5 bases, and 3 bases lay outside the gene matches. The CDR3 DNA sequence: TGTGCCAGCAGTCCGGGACAGGGGGGCAATGAGCAGTTCTTC. The encoded protein is CASSPGQGGNEQFF.

This chain connects TRBV7-9 to TRBJ2-3; D is unclear. V was clipped by 8 bases and J by 1 base, with 13 bases between them. This CDR3 is built from 14 residues. In germline, CDR1 is SEHNR, CDR2 FQNEAQ (reference sequence). CDR3 loop: CASLHRPGTDTQYF. The CDR3 bases are TGTGCCAGCCTCCACCGACCGGGCACAGATACGCAGTATTTT.

V gene TRBV18 combines with J gene TRBJ2-1; the match to TRBD1 covers 9 bases. CDR1 KGHSH and CDR2 LQKENI come from the germline V gene. There are 14 residues in the CDR3. The J segment lost 9 bases and the V segment lost 1 base, leaving 4 bases of the junction unmatched. The CDR3 DNA reads as TGTGCCAGCTCACCACGGGACAGGGAAAGTGAGCAGTTCTTC. Its translation is CASSPRDRESEQFF.

As to this clonotype: At one end the junction does not follow the germline gene, possibly because of a read error. V gene TRBV7-9 combines with J gene TRBJ2-4; D possibly corresponds to TRBD1 (5 bases). The length of the CDR3 is 15 residues. Looked up from germline, CDR1 is SEHNR and CDR2 is FQNEAQ (reference sequence). In DNA, the CDR3 is TGTGCCGGCAGCCCGACCTGGGGCAGAGAAAACATTCAGTACTTC. Its translation is CAGSPTWGRENIQYF.

This chain uses TRBV12-3 or TRBV12-4 with TRBJ2-5; D not resolved. The CDR3 runs to 13 residues. Deletions cut 7 bases from V and 2 bases from J, with 11 bases between. The CDR3 spells CASNRRVQETQYF. The CDR3 DNA sequence: TGTGCCAGCAACCGAAGGGTACAAGAGACCCAGTACTTC.

There are many counts of this clonotype. The chain joins TRBV6-5 to TRBJ2-5; TRBD1 matches 11 bases. The CDR3 has 18 residues. V shed 1 base, J shed 2 bases, and the junction held 9 bases outside the gene matches. Germline CDR1 MNHEY, CDR2 SVGAGI. CDR3 nucleotide sequence: TGTGCCAGCAGTTACTTGACCGGGACAGGGGGTCTACAAGAGACCCAGTACTTC. Translation gives CASSYLTGTGGLQETQYF.

This clonotype has more than one count but fewer than ten. The rearrangement uses TRBV12-3 or TRBV12-4 and TRBJ2-5; TRBD1 is a possible D gene (5 bases). Trimming removed 6 bases at V and 2 bases at J, with 13 bases between. The CDR3 has 14 residues. DNA of the CDR3: TGTGCCAGCAGCCCCAACCGACAGCAAGAGACCCAGTACTTC. Protein: CASSPNRQQETQYF.

The genes are TRBV24-1 and TRBJ2-2; TRBD1 aligns across 7 bases. V was pared by 5 bases and J by 0 bases, with 8 bases of the junction left unmatched. CDR3 length: 17 residues. Germline CDR1 is KGHDR and CDR2 is SFDVKD. The CDR3 DNA is TGTGCCACCAGTGGCTTACCGGGACAGTCGAACACCGGGGAGCTGTTTTTT. As protein: CATSGLPGQSNTGELFF.

This clonotype was detected a few times. This chain uses TRBV6-2 or TRBV6-3 with TRBJ2-3; D is undetermined. The V and J ends lost 2 bases and 1 base respectively, with 4 bases between them. The V gene's germline CDR1 is MNHEY and CDR2 SVGEGT. This CDR3 has 13 amino acids. The CDR3 DNA is TGTGCCAGCAGTTACCTCCGCACAGATACGCAGTATTTT. It codes for CASSYLRTDTQYF.

This clonotype was recorded many times. The V call is TRBV4-1, the J call TRBJ1-1; no clear D. Trimming pared 1 base from V and 7 bases from J, leaving 4 bases between. From germline, CDR1 is MGHRA and CDR2 YSYEKL. The CDR3 covers 11 residues. In DNA, the CDR3 is TGCGCCAGCAGCCAAGCCCGTGAAGCTTTCTTT. It codes for CASSQAREAFF.

DNA of the CDR3: TGTGCCAGCAGCTTAGAGAGGGGGCTCCCTTATGGCTACACCTTC. Translated, it gives CASSLERGLPYGYTF. The V call is TRBV11-2, the J call TRBJ1-2; 7 nucleotides align to TRBD1. V shed 0 bases, J shed 5 bases, and the junction held 6 bases outside the gene matches. Per the germline V gene, CDR1 is SGHAT and CDR2 is FQNNGV. The CDR3 sequence is 15 residues long.

The chain employs TRBV20-1 and TRBJ2-1; maybe TRBD1 (6 bases). The CDR3 runs to 16 residues. The V end lost 6 bases, the J end lost 0 bases, and 18 bases lay between the germline ends. Germline values: CDR1 DFQATT, CDR2 SNEGSKA (reference sequence). CDR3 sequence reads: CSAQRPTGSSYNEQFF. CDR3 sequence (DNA): TGCAGTGCCCAACGTCCGACAGGAAGCTCCTACAATGAGCAGTTCTTC.

The chain has TRBV7-2 and TRBJ2-5; 9 bases map to TRBD2. Germline assignment: CDR1 SGHTA and CDR2 FQGNSA. The CDR3 has 17 amino acids. The trim removed 2 bases at V and 2 bases at J, leaving 9 bases unmatched. The CDR3 region has the DNA TGTGCCAGCAGCTTATTAGCGGGGGTCGACCCTCAAGAGACCCAGTACTTC. Its protein product is CASSLLAGVDPQETQYF.

The chain uses TRBV12-3 or TRBV12-4 and TRBJ1-1, with D possibly TRBD1 on 5 matching bases. The CDR3 consists of 15 residues. V was pared by 5 bases and J by 2 bases, with 15 bases between. The CDR3 DNA follows: TGTGCCAGCAGTCCCGGGGGTTTCAGAAACACTGAAGCTTTCTTT. Protein product: CASSPGGFRNTEAFF.